There are many counts of the clone carrying this T cell receptor (beta chain). Arm-PCR of CDR3 regions and iRepertoire HTBI primers were the basis on which TCR beta libraries were built. TCRdb fed the multiplex PCR reads into MiXCR, producing one record per CDR3 protein. The sample shows around 320,000 distinct CDR3 sequences, approximately 15% of them seen only once. The record originates from a study of regulatory T cells in long-lasting Graves disease. V lost 3 bases to trimming and J lost 7 bases, with 15 bases between them. Germline V gives CDR1 KGHSH, CDR2 LQKENI. The CDR3 is 15 residues long. Sample time point: newly diagnosed GD, antithyroid drugs for less than 3 months. RNA isolated from PBMCs was used to make the TCR library. Another study also made use of these data, one on T cells in Graves' hyperthyroidism and ophthalmopathy. That investigation notes: When the TCR CDR3 underwent first-round RT-PCR, the HTBI primer set was used.

This receptor was taken from a man between 40 and 49 years old with Graves disease. The starting material was peripheral blood mononuclear cells (PBMCs), obtained at new diagnosis, from a patient treated with antithyroid drugs. The V and J genes are TRBV18 and TRBJ1-4; D unclear. Written as DNA, the CDR3 is TGTGCCAGCTCACCGAGGGTCCATACAGCTGAAAAACTGTTTTTT. This sequence encodes CASSPRVHTAEKLFF.